This paragraph reports one T cell receptor (beta chain). It has no known antigen specificity. Base qualities are not recorded, but no much larger clone differs from it by a single base. Library prep was done by the immunoSEQ multiplex PCR assay. For the multiplex PCR, a mixture combining 60 forward primers for TCR Vbeta segments and 13 reverse primers for TCR Jbeta segments was used. The CDR3 region of rearranged TCR beta genes was amplified from genomic DNA by a multiplex PCR assay. The amplified TCR beta libraries were sequenced on the Illumina HiSeq System as 87-base-pair reads. Concerning the study's data processing: A later analysis tallied roughly 76 million unique TCR beta chains across the 666 repertoires, and approximately 12 million of those chains were shared by two or more donors. Raw reads were error-corrected and collapsed into unique sequences by a nearest-neighbor algorithm in which closely related sequences were merged to remove PCR and sequencing errors. V, D and J gene segments were assigned by aligning CDR3 sequences to IMGT reference sequences. For a sequence to be retained, a match of at least six nucleotides to both a V gene segment and a J gene segment was required. A rearrangement counted as productive if the CDR3 had no stop codons and remained in frame with V and J, and every other rearrangement counted as non-productive. CDR3 was defined according to IMGT convention as the region running from the second conserved V-encoded cysteine to the conserved J-encoded phenylalanine. Sequences without an unambiguous match to a single V gene segment were excluded from the earlier analysis of 587 of the donors. An earlier analysis of some 500 of the donors classified V segments as functional when productive rearrangements were above 56.7% and as segregating when the standard deviation between donors was above 5%. A statistical classification framework was developed to diagnose cytomegalovirus status using the catalog of TCR beta chain sequences. In a later analysis, V and J genes were assigned by comparing TCR nucleotide sequences against IMGT/GENE-DB human TR gene sequences. In a later analysis, CDR3 sequences and most-parsimonious VDJ recombination scenarios were assigned using the TCRdist pipeline. In a later analysis, each TCR beta chain was defined by its CDR3 amino acid sequence together with its V-gene family, and reads without a unique V-gene family were excluded. A later analysis removed roughly 590 highly shared, low-generation-probability nucleotide sequences to deal with suspected cross-contamination and a sequencing artifact. For each public chain, a later analysis derived a clonal expansion index from normalized ranks of inferred template counts within each repertoire. In a later analysis, generation probabilities were computed with a VDJ recombination model fitted to out-of-frame rearrangements, and the resulting probabilities were checked against IGoR. In a later analysis, hypergeometric tests were used to score TCR-TCR, TCR-HLA and TCR-CMV co-occurrence, with a repertoire-size bias correction applied to TCR pairs. A later analysis estimated false discovery rates by permuting HLA or CMV assignments 20 times. In a later analysis, co-occurring TCRs were grouped using DBSCAN, with TCRdist sequence similarity added in when clustering inside HLA-allele-positive subsets. Co-occurrence clustering excluded repertoires with fewer than 30,000 or more than 120,000 public chains, plus five with anomalous nucleotide sharing. TCRdb carries this immuneACCESS record with in-frame sequences only. Its versions omit some clonotypes, under half of them owing to an unresolved V gene in the studies checked, with the rest unexplained. The V and J calls and the clone size are those of that table, but D and trimming were determined from the DNA. Recorded for this sample are some 77,000 clones; 70% to 80% of them occurred a single time. Clones ranked in the top ten supply over 2% of the sample.

In total, approximately 700 healthy bone marrow donors made up the cohort. At the time of sampling, every cohort member was nominally healthy, though immune exposures that went unrecorded were likely present. The donor tested CMV seronegative, placing the donor among the roughly 350 seronegative members of the cohort. A peripheral blood sample was provided by each donor, and peripheral blood mononuclear cells were used for TCR beta sequencing. The Qiagen DNeasy Blood Extraction Kit was used to extract genomic DNA from the blood cell samples. Reading from cysteine to phenylalanine, the CDR3 counts 15 amino acids. This entry keeps only the CDR3 DNA: 45 bases, framed from base 1. CDR1 is given as MNHNS and CDR2 as SASEGT, both from the germline V gene. V gives up 6 bases and J gives up 0 bases, and the segment between their germline ends measures 9 bases. This entry belongs to a study of cytomegalovirus exposure and HLA in healthy donors (dated by TCRdb to about 2017). At the level of the whole study: According to an earlier analysis of several hundred of the donors, 200 million or so T cells yielded 117 million unique TCR beta sequences and less than 300 Gb of sequence data. An early release covering 550 to 650 HLA-typed donors comprised approximately 290 gigabases of sequencing data and about 90 million unique TCR sequences. Of the 300 to 450 genotyped donors, 70% to 90% were placed in the genetic ancestry cluster associated with self-reported Caucasian donors. The aim of the study was to test whether cataloging public T cell receptors could identify signatures of past pathogen exposure. The T cell repertoires of 666 subjects were profiled by immunosequencing and related to cytomegalovirus serostatus. In addition to the first cohort of hundreds of subjects, a separate validation cohort of 100 to 150 different subjects was used. The study combined high-throughput TCR immunosequencing, statistical association of individual TCRs with disease status, and machine learning to predict cytomegalovirus infection status. A later analysis re-analyzed previously published TCR beta repertoires from approximately 700 donors and added high-resolution HLA genotyping to study TCR occurrence patterns. Rather than using new phenotypic data, the later analysis identified candidate immune exposures from TCR beta sequences and from how often those sequences occurred across donors. To decide whether each TCR beta V gene segment behaved as functional or pseudogenic, an earlier analysis of some 570 of the donors relied on high-throughput TCR beta sequencing. Donor age, sex, ethnicity and CMV serostatus were compiled alongside the repertoire data. A later genetic analysis used genome-wide SNP genotypes for about 65% of the 666 donors, treating that subset as a discovery cohort. All discovery cohort repertoires had been generated on a single sequencing platform. Both class I and class II loci were covered by HLA typing, at four-digit resolution. Typing coverage varied by locus: about 629-630 donors for A, B, C, DRB1 and DQB1; approximately 500 for DQA1; more than 600 for DPA1; under 490 for DPB1. Five DR-DQ haplotypes were treated as single units for association and clustering because of strong linkage in the cohort. Among under 450 genotyped donors of the cohort, an average of approximately 230,000 unique TCR beta nucleotide sequences were sequenced per donor, approximately 20% of them non-productive.

Overall study results and their limits: Cytomegalovirus status was reported to be diagnosed by the classifier with high specificity and sensitivity in both the original and validation cohorts. In this cohort, only TCR beta chains were sequenced, and detectable features were limited by the absence of alpha or paired-chain data. Linkage disequilibrium might explain the correlated functional status among segregating V segments, but an unknown experimental factor could not be ruled out. Most CMV-associated TCR beta chains appeared to be HLA-restricted in a later analysis, and the HLA associations seemed to be driven largely by CMV exposure. Specific HLA alleles were associated with 15,000 to 20,000 TCR beta sequences at a false discovery rate of 0.05 in a later analysis. Because counts were too low, roughly 16 rarely observed V segments, including chromosome 9 orphons, were excluded from the earlier analysis of a few hundred of the donors. According to the authors, the approach could potentially be generalized to other disease states and immunological phenotypes. A total of fewer than 200 TCR beta chains were listed by the study as associated with cytomegalovirus. Some IMGT-functional V segments, including TRBV6-2 and TRBV6-3, could not be told apart with the 87-base-pair reads, so those segments were excluded. In a later analysis, TCR association rates were found to vary across HLA loci, with the most associated TCRs seen for DRB1 alleles and the fewest for HLA-C alleles. In vitro tests confirmed that a few of the cytomegalovirus-associated TCR beta chains recognize cytomegalovirus antigens. The presence/absence analyses assumed that sequencing depth was roughly uniform across donors, and that assumption may not be true. HLA typing was unavailable for some donors at each locus, so association tests used only the typed subset. A later genetic analysis associated a missense DCLRE1C variant with V-gene and J-gene trimming of TCR beta chains, and an independent cohort replicated the association. In a later analysis, several top co-occurrence clusters were reported to appear linked to parvovirus B19, influenza, CMV and Epstein-Barr virus. Assigning TCR associations to individual alleles was difficult when HLA alleles, especially DR and DQ, strongly co-occurred. While some public TCRs were present in many individuals, most TCR sequences turned up only very rarely across donors. A group of highly shared sequence variants was considered likely to be a technical artifact of the sequencing pipeline. Compared with equally common non-associated chains, HLA-associated TCR beta chains in a later analysis were more clonally expanded and had lower generation probabilities. An earlier analysis of 450 to 750 of the donors showed that most TCR beta V segments appeared in productive rearrangements either about 87% or about 30% of the time, which broadly matched IMGT annotations. A further reported finding was that TCR beta sequences accurately predicted the HLA-A and HLA-B alleles for most subjects in the first cohort. A later genetic analysis reported fewer N-insertions in productive TCRs among donors in an Asian-associated ancestry cluster than the approximately 670-donor mean. For the cohort, immune exposure information was limited to CMV serostatus.

This clonotype was obtained from a man between 25 and 39 years old in good health and CMV-seronegative. Source material: PBMCs. Here the chain combines TRBV6-1 and TRBJ2-6; the D region possibly corresponds to TRBD2 (6 bases align). The CDR3 loop reads CASRVGGSGANVLTF. Here is the DNA: TGTGCCAGCAGGGTGGGGGGCTCTGGGGCCAACGTCCTGACTTTC.